These 22 T cell receptor beta chains were sequenced from one sample in a study of blood T cell repertoires in COVID-19. Repertoires were generated with immunoSEQ multiplex PCR, while TCRdb's copy carries only in-frame clones and drops some. The sample lists some 400,000 clones; over 75% were seen once. Sequenced sample: PBMCs or T cells enriched from blood (not recorded which). All receptors derive from a man aged 30 to 39 who had recovered from COVID-19.

CDR3 region: CASSLIGYGNEQFF. The CDR3 nucleotides are TGCGCCAGCAGCTTGATCGGGTACGGCAATGAGCAGTTCTTC. The rearrangement joins TRBV5-1 to TRBJ2-1; D gene unclear. CDR3 length: 14 residues. Between the trimmed V and J ends, which lost 1 base and 6 bases, there was a span of 11 bases. Germline assignment: CDR1 SGHRS and CDR2 YFSETQ.

This chain links TRBV7-9 with TRBJ2-7; D remains unclear. The germline gives CDR1 SEHNR, CDR2 FQNEAQ (reference sequence). The CDR3 extends over 14 amino acids. Between the trimmed V and J ends, which lost 2 bases and 0 bases, there was a span of 8 bases. CDR3 sequence reads: CASSLKENSYEQYF. The CDR3 DNA reads TGTGCCAGCAGCTTAAAGGAGAACTCCTACGAGCAGTACTTC.

The CDR3 loop is CASSQEAASHREKLFF. The CDR3 coding sequence is TGCGCCAGCAGCCAAGAGGCGGCATCCCACCGGGAAAAACTGTTTTTT. The V call is TRBV4-1, the J call TRBJ1-4; unclear D gene. The CDR3 totals 16 residues. Germline CDR1 reads MGHRA; CDR2 reads YSYEKL. The V gene lost 0 bases and the J gene lost 8 bases, with 16 bases spanning the gap.

The chain carries TRBV10-3 and TRBJ2-1, with TRBD2 as a possible D gene (7 bases). There are 15 residues in the CDR3. From germline, CDR1 is ENHRY and CDR2 SYGVKD. Trimming cost V 0 bases and J 6 bases, with 12 bases left between them. The CDR3 spells CAISESGGGPNEQFF. The CDR3 coding sequence is TGTGCCATCAGTGAGTCGGGGGGGGGCCCCAATGAGCAGTTCTTC.

As concerns this clone: The identical CDR3 is also encoded by other nucleotide sequences in the sample. This chain's CDR3 is CASSPTGDYGYTF. The CDR3 coding sequence is TGTGCCAGCAGTCCCACGGGGGACTATGGCTACACCTTC. V and J are TRBV12-3 or TRBV12-4 and TRBJ1-2; D possibly corresponds to TRBD1 (5 bases). The CDR3 runs 13 residues. V was clipped by 5 bases and J by 3 bases, with 10 bases between them.

This chain connects TRBV24-1 to TRBJ2-2; no clear D. Between the trimmed V and J ends, which lost 3 bases and 7 bases, there was a span of 8 bases. CDR1 KGHDR and CDR2 SFDVKD come from the germline V gene. The CDR3 runs 13 residues. This CDR3 is CATSDQRVGELFF. CDR3 coding DNA: TGTGCCACCAGTGATCAACGAGTCGGGGAGCTGTTTTTT.

V and J are TRBV15 and TRBJ1-3; D is unresolved. This CDR3 comprises 17 residues. Trimming left V 1 base short and J 0 bases short, with 13 bases between. The germline V gene encodes CDR1 LNHNV and CDR2 YYDKDF (reference sequence). The CDR3 sequence is CATSRVLQPASGNTIYF. The CDR3 DNA reads TGTGCCACCAGCAGAGTATTACAGCCTGCCTCTGGAAACACCATATATTTT.

The CDR3 is CASSSLAGPYNEQFF. The CDR3 region has the DNA TGTGCCAGCAGCTCACTAGCGGGACCATACAATGAGCAGTTCTTC. V is TRBV7-2 and J is TRBJ2-1; 10 nucleotides line up with TRBD2. The CDR3 runs to 15 residues. Trimming cost V 4 bases and J 4 bases; bases outside gene matches: 4. Germline V gene data show CDR1 as SGHTA and CDR2 as FQGNSA. The full variable domain, completed using reference TRBV7-2 and TRBJ2-1, is GAGVSQSPSNKVTEKGKDVELRCDPISGHTALYWYRQSLGQGLEFLIYFQGNSAPDKSGLPSDRFSAERTGGSVSTLTIQRTQQEDSAVYLCASSSLAGPYNEQFFGPGTRLTVL.

The chain carries TRBV27 and TRBJ1-2; D not resolved. CDR3 size: 10 residues. Per the germline V gene, CDR1 is MNHEY and CDR2 is SMNVEV (reference sequence). V was clipped by 4 bases and J by 5 bases, with 2 bases between them. CDR3: CASSSYGYTF. In nucleotides, the CDR3 is TGTGCCAGCAGTTCTTATGGCTACACCTTC.

The V and J genes are TRBV6-5 and TRBJ1-4; 7 nucleotides agree with TRBD1. Germline CDR1 is MNHEY and CDR2 is SVGAGI. Trimming at V came to 7 bases and at J to 10 bases, leaving 9 bases not matched to a gene. The CDR3 has 13 residues. CDR3 sequence reads: CASTQGPGGKLFF. In DNA form, the CDR3 reads TGTGCCAGCACCCAAGGGCCAGGGGGAAAACTGTTTTTT.

V gene TRBV19 combines with J gene TRBJ1-3; D remains ambiguous. Trimming removed 3 bases from V and 4 bases from J, with 7 bases in between. This CDR3 region has 13 residues. The V gene's germline CDR1 is LNHDA and CDR2 SQIVND (reference sequence). The DNA for the CDR3 is TGTGCCAGTAGTATTACAGAAGGAAACACCATATATTTT. Translation: CASSITEGNTIYF.

This sequence joins TRBV6-5 and TRBJ2-3; D gene ambiguous. CDR1 and CDR2 (germline): MNHEY, SVGAGI. The V and J ends lost 2 bases and 4 bases respectively, with 10 bases between them. The CDR3 loop spans 14 amino acids. The CDR3 loop reads CASSYHPRADTQYF. CDR3 sequence (DNA): TGTGCCAGCAGTTACCATCCCCGGGCAGATACGCAGTATTTT.

The chain carries TRBV30 and TRBJ1-3; D is unresolved. Trimming took off 0 bases at V and 4 bases at J, with 4 bases between the two ends. This CDR3 has 12 amino acids. Germline V gene sequence: CDR1 GTSNPN, CDR2 SVGIG (reference sequence). CDR3 residues: CAWSVAGNTIYF. The CDR3 nucleotides read TGTGCCTGGAGTGTTGCGGGAAACACCATATATTTT. Full variable domain (outside the CDR3, taken from reference TRBV30 and TRBJ1-3): SQTIHQWPATLVQPVGSPLSLECTVEGTSNPNLYWYRQAAGRGLQLLFYSVGIGQISSEVPQNLSASRPQDRQFILSSKKLLLSDSGFYLCAWSVAGNTIYFGEGSWLTVV.

In this sample, this clone turned up once. The rearrangement uses TRBV6-5 and TRBJ2-1, with TRBD1 identical over 9 bases. Germline V gives CDR1 MNHEY, CDR2 SVGAGI. The V segment lost 6 bases and the J segment 5 bases; nucleotides outside the gene matches: 8. CDR3 length: 15 amino acids. The CDR3 sequence is CASSRATGGNNEQFF. CDR3 coding DNA: TGTGCCAGCAGCCGTGCGACAGGGGGGAACAATGAGCAGTTCTTC.

This sequence joins TRBV30 and TRBJ1-4; no reliable D call. Germline V gene sequence: CDR1 GTSNPN, CDR2 SVGIG (reference sequence). Trimming took 6 bases from V and 4 from J, leaving 12 bases between them. The CDR3 has 13 residues. In DNA, the CDR3 is TGTGCCTGCCTACCCGAGAATAATGAAAAACTGTTTTTT. Translated: CACLPENNEKLFF. Filled out from reference TRBV30 and TRBJ1-4, the complete variable domain reads SQTIHQWPATLVQPVGSPLSLECTVEGTSNPNLYWYRQAAGRGLQLLFYSVGIGQISSEVPQNLSASRPQDRQFILSSKKLLLSDSGFYLCACLPENNEKLFFGSGTQLSVL.

The chain employs TRBV29-1 and TRBJ1-2, with unresolved D. The CDR3 has 15 amino acids. Between the trimmed V and J ends, which lost 3 bases and 4 bases, there was a span of 18 bases. The germline gives CDR1 SQVTM, CDR2 ANQGSEA. The CDR3 nucleotides read TGCAGCGTTGACCACCTGGGCCCACTGAGCTATGGCTACACCTTC. Translated, it gives CSVDHLGPLSYGYTF. The full variable domain, rest sourced from reference TRBV29-1 and TRBJ1-2, is SAVISQKPSRDICQRGTSLTIQCQVDSQVTMMFWYRQQPGQSLTLIATANQGSEATYESGFVIDKFPISRPNLTFSTLTVSNMSPEDSSIYLCSVDHLGPLSYGYTFGSGTRLTVV.

The rearrangement links TRBV5-8 to TRBJ1-1, with D maybe TRBD1 (5 bases). The V gene lost 4 bases and the J gene lost 10 bases, with 14 bases spanning the gap. From germline, CDR1 is SGHTS and CDR2 YDEGEE. The CDR3 sequence is 12 residues long. The CDR3 DNA sequence: TGTGCCAGCAGCCCCTTGACAGTCGGAGCTTTCTTT. This sequence encodes CASSPLTVGAFF.

A single count supports this clone. This sequence joins TRBV21-1 and TRBJ1-3; TRBD1, the D gene given by the table, was not confirmed from the DNA. TRBV21-1 is shown as a pseudogene. This CDR3 comprises 17 residues. The CDR3, as DNA: TGTGCCAGCAGCCCGGGACATTTCATAAGCTCTGGAAACACCATATATTTT. It is translated as CASSPGHFISSGNTIYF.

The CDR3 DNA is TGTGCCAGTAGTATCGGTTCGGAGCAGTACTTC. Amino acids: CASSIGSEQYF. This rearrangement joins TRBV19 to TRBJ2-7, with unresolved D. The germline V and J ends were trimmed by 3 bases and 7 bases, with 7 bases remaining between them. Germline V gives CDR1 LNHDA, CDR2 SQIVND (reference sequence). The CDR3 length is 11 residues.

In its sample, this clone was seen once. The V and J genes are TRBV4-3 and TRBJ2-7, with D possibly being TRBD1 (6 bases). The germline V gene has CDR1 LGHNA and CDR2 YSLEER. This CDR3 has 17 amino acids. Trimming shortened V by 3 bases and J by 1 base, and 19 bases separated the two germline ends. This chain's CDR3 is CASSQDSTGTRSYEQYF. The CDR3 DNA is TGCGCCAGCAGCCAGGACTCAACAGGGACGAGGTCCTACGAGCAGTACTTC.

The chain couples TRBV28 to TRBJ2-7, with a tentative D call TRBD2 (7 bases). The CDR3 runs 14 residues. Germline V gene lookup returns CDR1 MDHEN and CDR2 SYDVKM. V lost 6 bases to trimming and J lost 5 bases, with 17 bases between them. CDR3 nucleotides: TGTGCCAGCAGCCAACCCTCGGGGGGCCACGAGCAGTACTTC. Translated, it gives CASSQPSGGHEQYF.

The chain couples TRBV2 to TRBJ2-7, with D uncertain. The CDR3 extends over 15 amino acids. The V gene's germline CDR1 is SNHLY and CDR2 FYNNEI. The V end lost 7 bases, the J end lost 5 bases, and 21 bases lay between the germline ends. CDR3 residues: CASKRRSTWRDEQYF. CDR3 in DNA: TGTGCCAGCAAGCGACGCAGTACATGGCGCGACGAGCAGTACTTC.